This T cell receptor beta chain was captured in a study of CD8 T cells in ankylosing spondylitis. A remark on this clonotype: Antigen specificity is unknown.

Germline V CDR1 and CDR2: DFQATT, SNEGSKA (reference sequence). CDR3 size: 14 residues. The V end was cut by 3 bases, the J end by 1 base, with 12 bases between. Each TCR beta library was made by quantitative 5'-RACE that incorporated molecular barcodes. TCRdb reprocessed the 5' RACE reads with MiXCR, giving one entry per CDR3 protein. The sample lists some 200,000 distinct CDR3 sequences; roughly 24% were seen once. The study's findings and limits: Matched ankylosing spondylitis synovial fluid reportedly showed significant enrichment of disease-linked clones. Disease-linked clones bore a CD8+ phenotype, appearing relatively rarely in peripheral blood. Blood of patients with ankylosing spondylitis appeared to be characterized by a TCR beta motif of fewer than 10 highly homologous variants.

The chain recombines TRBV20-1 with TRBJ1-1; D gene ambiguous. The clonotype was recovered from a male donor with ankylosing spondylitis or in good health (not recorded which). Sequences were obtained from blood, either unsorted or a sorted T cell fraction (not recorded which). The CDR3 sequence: CSARGSYKNTEAFF. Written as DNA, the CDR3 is TGCAGTGCTAGGGGGTCTTACAAGAACACTGAAGCTTTCTTT.